A single T cell receptor beta chain is shown here with its context. This specimen belongs to a study of blood T cell repertoires in COVID-19. Under the authors' procedure: Amplification of reference gene primers provided the estimated nucleated cell counts. Repertoires were generated with immunoSEQ multiplex PCR, while TCRdb's copy carries only in-frame clones and drops some. The V and J calls and clone size were taken over from that table, and D and trimming were inferred from the DNA. In the table there are some 500,000 clones, 70% to 90% of which are singletons. The V and J ends lost 4 bases and 10 bases, in that order; junction bases with no gene match: 6. Germline V lookup: CDR1 MNHEY, CDR2 SVGAGI. The CDR3 spans 12 residues.

What was sequenced was peripheral blood. This rearrangement joins TRBV6-5 to TRBJ1-2; TRBD1 matches 7 bases. The clonotype originates from a woman aged 45-59 years with COVID-19, enrolled during active disease. CDR3 residues: CASSSRQGYYTF. The CDR3 DNA reads as TGTGCCAGCAGTTCGAGACAGGGATACTACACCTTC.